This TCR beta chain was profiled in a study of CD8+CD57+ T cells in acquired aplastic anemia. Looking at the study overall: Sorted CD4+ and CD8+ cells gave a mean 3.2 ug DNA, range roughly 0.18 to 27.4 ug. For CD4+ cells, healthy donors had an average of approximately 9.8 million reads. Study-wide findings and caveats: The number of CD8+ CDR3 sequences shared by patients and controls was twenty-nine. Between patients and controls, CD8+ Simpson's diversity did not vary significantly.

V gave up 5 bases and J gave up 8 bases, with 12 bases separating them. Germline CDR1 and CDR2: SEHNR and FQNEAQ (reference sequence). The CDR3 has 12 residues. As to this clonotype: Its antigen is not known.

CDR3 and TCR beta VDJ profiling relied on a genomic DNA template. One entry per CDR3 protein, called by TCRdb with MiXCR from the reads. The table has around 200,000 distinct CDR3 sequences, approximately 60% seen once. The chain couples TRBV7-9 to TRBJ1-2; D gene uncertain. Sequences were obtained from sorted CD4+, CD8+, or CD8+CD57+ T cells (not recorded which) from PBMCs. This sequence was found in a human donor in good health. CDR3 bases: TGTGCCAGCAGCCGCGGCGCCGAAGGCTACACCTTC. Amino acid sequence: CASSRGAEGYTF.